This T cell receptor (beta chain) stems from a study of cytomegalovirus exposure and HLA in healthy donors. In the PCR, 60 Vbeta and 13 Jbeta primers were used. Clones were read by immunoSEQ multiplex PCR, and TCRdb kept only the in-frame ones, dropping some. Among approximately 88,000 clones, 60% to 80% were seen once, and the ten largest hold approximately 7.4%. This CDR3 is 16 amino acids long. V lost 3 bases and J lost 9; bases outside the gene matches: 15. CDR1 is SEHNR and CDR2 is FQNEAQ in the germline V gene (reference sequence). The source is a middle-aged man in good health and CMV-seropositive. The V call is TRBV7-9, the J call TRBJ2-7; 9 bases align to TRBD1. The sequenced material came from PBMCs. CDR3: CASSFRPGQGLVGQYF. CDR3 DNA: TGTGCCAGCAGCTTCAGGCCGGGACAGGGTTTGGTGGGGCAGTACTTC.